The rows below give T cell receptor beta chains drawn from one sample of a study of blood T cell repertoires in COVID-19. Generated by immunoSEQ multiplex PCR, the TCRdb table keeps only in-frame clones and is missing some. The sample shows 250,000 to 400,000 clones, about 91% of them seen only once. The sample comprised peripheral blood. These receptors all come from a woman aged 25 to 39 with COVID-19, enrolled during active disease. Both conserved end residues are part of each CDR3. A D gene is named only where the DNA matches it firmly. Clone size, where shown, is once, few, many, or a class for clones that have expanded.

v_gene: TRBV27
abundance: NA
j_gene: TRBJ2-1
d_gene: NA
CDR3aa: CASSLFRTSSSYNEQFF
CDR3nt: TGTGCCAGCAGTTTATTCCGGACTTCAAGCTCCTACAATGAGCAGTTCTTC

v_gene: TRBV2
abundance: NA
j_gene: TRBJ1-5
d_gene: NA
CDR3aa: CASSYQGYNQPQHF
CDR3nt: TGTGCCAGCAGTTATCAGGGATACAATCAGCCCCAGCATTTT

v_gene: TRBV6-5
abundance: NA
j_gene: TRBJ2-7
d_gene: NA
CDR3aa: CASSYGPAYEQYF
CDR3nt: TGTGCCAGCAGTTACGGGCCGGCCTACGAGCAGTACTTC

v_gene: TRBV28
abundance: NA
j_gene: TRBJ2-3
d_gene: TRBD2
CDR3aa: CASSFASGGRTDTQYF
CDR3nt: TGTGCCAGCAGTTTTGCTAGCGGGGGCAGGACAGATACGCAGTATTTT

v_gene: TRBV4-1
abundance: once
j_gene: TRBJ1-4
d_gene: NA
CDR3aa: CASSQNPATNEKLFF
CDR3nt: TGCGCCAGCAGCCAGAATCCAGCAACTAATGAAAAACTGTTTTTT

v_gene: TRBV7-9
abundance: NA
j_gene: TRBJ1-5
d_gene: NA
CDR3aa: CASSAAGVGQPQHF
CDR3nt: TGTGCCAGCAGCGCAGCAGGGGTTGGGCAGCCCCAGCATTTT

v_gene: TRBV7-2
abundance: NA
j_gene: TRBJ2-7
d_gene: TRBD2
CDR3aa: CASSLSSGALSYEQYF
CDR3nt: TGTGCCAGCAGCTTATCTAGCGGGGCCCTATCCTACGAGCAGTACTTC

v_gene: TRBV7-8
abundance: NA
j_gene: TRBJ2-2
d_gene: NA
CDR3aa: CASSLYRVTNTGELFF
CDR3nt: TGTGCCAGCAGCTTATACAGGGTAACGAACACCGGGGAGCTGTTTTTT

v_gene: TRBV4-2
abundance: NA
j_gene: TRBJ1-1
d_gene: NA
CDR3aa: CASSQDRTFFAEAFF
CDR3nt: TGTGCCAGCAGCCAAGACCGCACATTCTTCGCTGAAGCTTTCTTT

v_gene: TRBV2
abundance: NA
j_gene: TRBJ2-3
d_gene: NA
CDR3aa: CASSTPGFTDTQYF
CDR3nt: TGTGCCAGCAGCACCCCAGGGTTTACAGATACGCAGTATTTT

v_gene: TRBV27
abundance: NA
j_gene: TRBJ1-6
d_gene: TRBD1
CDR3aa: CASRGQTNSPLHF
CDR3nt: TGTGCCAGCAGGGGACAGACGAATTCACCCCTCCACTTT

v_gene: TRBV29-1
abundance: NA
j_gene: TRBJ2-7
d_gene: NA
CDR3aa: CSVPRQEISYEQYF
CDR3nt: TGCAGCGTCCCTAGACAGGAGATCTCCTACGAGCAGTACTTC

v_gene: TRBV6-6
abundance: NA
j_gene: TRBJ2-2
d_gene: NA
CDR3aa: CASSSINTGELFF
CDR3nt: TGTGCCAGCAGTTCTATAAACACCGGGGAGCTGTTTTTT

v_gene: TRBV10-3
abundance: few
j_gene: TRBJ2-5
d_gene: TRBD2
CDR3aa: CAISEGERGPQETQYF
CDR3nt: TGTGCCATCAGTGAAGGGGAGCGGGGGCCACAAGAGACCCAGTACTTC

v_gene: TRBV19
abundance: NA
j_gene: TRBJ2-1
d_gene: NA
CDR3aa: CASSPRQSDPYNEQFF
CDR3nt: TGTGCCAGTAGTCCTCGACAGTCGGACCCCTACAATGAGCAGTTCTTC

v_gene: TRBV6-6
abundance: NA
j_gene: TRBJ1-1
d_gene: NA
CDR3aa: CASSYYERGHTEAFF
CDR3nt: TGTGCCAGCAGTTATTATGAAAGGGGCCACACTGAAGCTTTCTTT

v_gene: TRBV2
abundance: NA
j_gene: TRBJ1-5
d_gene: NA
CDR3aa: CASLGDSNQPQHF
CDR3nt: TGTGCCAGCCTCGGGGATAGCAATCAGCCCCAGCATTTT

v_gene: TRBV3-1/TRBV3-2
abundance: NA
j_gene: TRBJ1-2
d_gene: NA
CDR3aa: CASSQGHRDTGYTF
CDR3nt: TGTGCCAGCAGCCAAGGCCACAGGGATACTGGCTACACCTTC

v_gene: TRBV27
abundance: NA
j_gene: TRBJ2-3
d_gene: TRBD2
CDR3aa: CASSKTAGGVPSRDTQYF
CDR3nt: TGTGCCAGCAGTAAAACAGCGGGGGGAGTCCCAAGTCGAGATACGCAGTATTTT

v_gene: TRBV6-2/TRBV6-3
abundance: NA
j_gene: TRBJ2-1
d_gene: NA
CDR3aa: CASSSTGPAYNEQFF
CDR3nt: TGTGCCAGCAGTTCGACAGGACCTGCCTACAATGAGCAGTTCTTC